This TCR beta chain was captured in a study of cytomegalovirus exposure and HLA in healthy donors. Study background: Membership in the Caucasian-associated ancestry cluster was found for 75% to 90% of about 430 genotyped donors. General study points: Earlier results showed most TCR beta V segments being productive about 87% or about 30% of the time. When analyzed later, the rates of TCR association showed variation by HLA locus, with DRB1 the most and HLA-C the fewest.

Comments on this clone: Antigen unknown.

Primers: 60 Vbeta forward and 13 Jbeta reverse. The data were produced by immunoSEQ multiplex PCR, yet TCRdb's version contains in-frame clones alone and is incomplete. The table has about 140,000 clones, 60% to 85% seen once. Nominal health characterized the donors when sampled, though unrecorded immune exposures were likely. Germline V gene data show CDR1 as LNHDA and CDR2 as SQIVND (reference sequence). V was shortened by 1 base and J by 1 base, with 11 bases between the two germline ends. The CDR3 consists of 15 residues. The receptor comes from a male donor in good health and CMV-seronegative. The chain is built from TRBV19 and TRBJ2-7; D gene uncertain. Sequencing was carried out using PBMCs. Here the CDR3 reads CASSIVFGGSYEQYF. CDR3 nucleotides: TGTGCCAGTAGTATAGTTTTTGGCGGATCCTACGAGCAGTACTTC.